The source of this TCR beta chain is a study of cytomegalovirus exposure and HLA in healthy donors (dated 2017 in TCRdb). At the level of the whole study: According to a later analysis, the approximately 120 validation repertoires were produced on the same platform as the 666 repertoires of the first cohort. The study was designed to test whether signatures of past pathogen exposure could be identified by cataloging public T cell receptors. A separate validation cohort of 100 to 150 different subjects was used in addition to the 666-subject first cohort. The study combined high-throughput TCR immunosequencing, statistical association of individual TCRs with disease status, and machine learning to predict cytomegalovirus infection status. What the study reported, not specific to this receptor: A later analysis found that TCRs clustered in the first cohort also tended to co-occur in the 95 to 150 validation repertoires, with 94% of cluster scores above 0. The validation cohort had no HLA typing available for a later analysis, so co-occurrence within that cohort was assessed over all 130 or so repertoires. In vitro tests confirmed that a few of the cytomegalovirus-associated TCR beta chains recognize cytomegalovirus antigens. It was suggested by the authors that the approach could potentially be generalized to other disease states and immunological phenotypes. The study listed 164 TCR beta chains as associated with cytomegalovirus. Across donors, most TCR sequences were observed very rarely, whereas some public TCRs were present in many individuals. Cytomegalovirus status was reported to be diagnosed by the classifier with high specificity and sensitivity in both the original and validation cohorts.

On this clone itself: The antigen it recognizes is unknown. Per-base quality was not reported, and no clone a single base away is much larger than it.

Taken from the germline V gene (reference sequence), the CDR1 and CDR2 loops are MNHNY and SVGAGI. Cut back by 3 bases and 5 bases, the V and J ends lie 11 bases apart. Reading from cysteine to phenylalanine, the CDR3 counts 14 amino acids. The only DNA kept is the CDR3, 42 bases in frame from the first base. The library relied on the immunoSEQ multiplex PCR assay. Turning to the authors' computational methods: To diagnose cytomegalovirus status from the catalog of TCR beta chain sequences, a statistical classification framework was built. This immuneACCESS table, as held by TCRdb, lists in-frame sequences with V and J called but not all clones. Of the missing ones, under half trace to an unresolved V gene in checked studies; the others have no known cause. V and J calls plus clone size are reproduced from that table; the DNA served to infer D and trimming. In all, the sample holds about 160,000 clones, and around 85% of those were seen once. 5% to 7% of the sample comes from the top ten.

Donors formed part of the validation cohort, which comprised over a hundred subjects and was distinct from the first cohort of 666 subjects. The chain links TRBV6-6 with TRBJ1-5, and possibly TRBD1, on 5 matching bases. Sequencing was performed on PBMCs. The receptor was derived from a woman aged 25 to 39 in good health and CMV-seronegative. The DNA sequence is as follows: TGTGCCAGCAGTTATGGTTCAGGGTATCAGCCCCAGCATTTT. It translates as CASSYGSGYQPQHF.